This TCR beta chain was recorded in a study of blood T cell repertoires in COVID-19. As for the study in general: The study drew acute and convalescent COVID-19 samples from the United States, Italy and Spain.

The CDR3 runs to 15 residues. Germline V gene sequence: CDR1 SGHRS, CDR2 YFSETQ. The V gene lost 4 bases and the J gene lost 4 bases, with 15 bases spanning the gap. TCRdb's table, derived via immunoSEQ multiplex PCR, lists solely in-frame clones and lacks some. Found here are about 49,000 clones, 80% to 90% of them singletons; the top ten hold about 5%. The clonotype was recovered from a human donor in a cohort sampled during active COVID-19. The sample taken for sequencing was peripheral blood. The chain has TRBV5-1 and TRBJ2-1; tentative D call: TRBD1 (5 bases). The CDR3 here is CASSQEQARYNEQFF. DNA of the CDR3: TGCGCCAGCAGCCAAGAACAGGCCAGATACAATGAGCAGTTCTTC.